This T cell receptor beta chain is from a study of T cells in localized non-small cell lung cancer. Sequenced by immunoSEQ multiplex PCR; TCRdb stores in-frame clones only, minus some. The sample includes about 34,000 clones, around nine tenths of them seen just once. CDR3 length: 13 residues. This clonotype originated in a woman between 35 and 70 years old with stage I lung adenocarcinoma. The source was peripheral blood, collected before any cancer treatment. The rearrangement links TRBV21-1 to TRBJ2-7; the table's D call TRBD1 went unverified against the DNA. TRBV21-1 is recorded as a pseudogene. The CDR3 DNA reads TGTGCCAGCCGGGACAGGGGTCTACGAGAGCAGTACTTC. Residues: CASRDRGLREQYF.